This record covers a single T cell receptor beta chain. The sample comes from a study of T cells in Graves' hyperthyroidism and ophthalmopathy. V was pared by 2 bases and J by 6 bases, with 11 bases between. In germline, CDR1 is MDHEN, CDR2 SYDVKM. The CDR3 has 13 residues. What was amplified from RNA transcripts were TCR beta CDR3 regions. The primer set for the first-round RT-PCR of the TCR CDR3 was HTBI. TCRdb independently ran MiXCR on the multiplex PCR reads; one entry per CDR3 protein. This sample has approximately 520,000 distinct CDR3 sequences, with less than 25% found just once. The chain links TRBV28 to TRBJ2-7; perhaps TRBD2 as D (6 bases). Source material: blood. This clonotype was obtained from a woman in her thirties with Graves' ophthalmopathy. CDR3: CASSLAGIGEQYF. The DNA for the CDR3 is TGTGCCAGCAGTTTAGCGGGGATTGGCGAGCAGTACTTC.